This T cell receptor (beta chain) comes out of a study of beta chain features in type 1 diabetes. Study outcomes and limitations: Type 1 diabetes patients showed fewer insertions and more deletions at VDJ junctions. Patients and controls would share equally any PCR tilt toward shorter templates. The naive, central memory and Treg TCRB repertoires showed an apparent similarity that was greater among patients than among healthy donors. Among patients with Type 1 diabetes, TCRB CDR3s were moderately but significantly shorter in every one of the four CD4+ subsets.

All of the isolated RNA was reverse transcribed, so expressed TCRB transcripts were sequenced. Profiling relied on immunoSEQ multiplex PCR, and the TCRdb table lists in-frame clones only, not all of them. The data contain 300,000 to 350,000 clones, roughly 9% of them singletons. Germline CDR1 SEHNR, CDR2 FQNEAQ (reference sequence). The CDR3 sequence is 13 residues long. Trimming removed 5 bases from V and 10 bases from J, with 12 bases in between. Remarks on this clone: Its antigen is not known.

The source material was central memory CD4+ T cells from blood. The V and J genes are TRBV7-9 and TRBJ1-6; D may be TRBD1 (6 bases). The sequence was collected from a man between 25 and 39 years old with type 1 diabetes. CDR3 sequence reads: CASSPDRLSPLHF. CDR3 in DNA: TGTGCCAGCAGCCCCGACAGGCTCTCACCCCTCCACTTT. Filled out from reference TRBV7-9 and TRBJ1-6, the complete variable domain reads DTGVSQNPRHKITKRGQNVTFRCDPISEHNRLYWYRQTLGQGPEFLTYFQNEAQLEKSRLLSDRFSAERPKGSFSTLEIQRTEQGDSAMYLCASSPDRLSPLHFGNGTRLTVT.